This TCR beta chain was identified during a study of blood T cell repertoires in COVID-19. Background on the study: Researchers got acute and convalescent COVID-19 samples from the United States, Italy and Spain. From T cells, B-cell-depleted T cells, or PBMCs came the material, which was cDNA or gDNA.

After removal of 2 bases from V and 3 bases from J, the junction contained 9 bases not matched to a gene. This CDR3 is 17 amino acids long. CDR1 is KGHSH and CDR2 is LQKENI in the germline V gene. This clone was seen only a few times. Profiling relied on immunoSEQ multiplex PCR, and the TCRdb table lists in-frame clones only, not all of them. The sample consists of more than 80,000 clones, 65% to 85% of them appearing once. The chain has TRBV18 and TRBJ2-7, with 11 bases identical to TRBD2. The sequenced material came from peripheral blood. This receptor was identified in a woman of 80 years or more with active or convalescent COVID-19. In nucleotides, the CDR3 is TGTGCCAGCTCACCAATATCTAGGACTAGCGGGTTCTACGAGCAGTACTTC. Translated: CASSPISRTSGFYEQYF.